One and the same sample provided the 28 T cell receptor beta chains below, sequenced in a study of shared clonotypes between healthy human individuals. Assay used: immunoSEQ multiplex PCR; TCRdb lists only in-frame clones, some missing. The table lists roughly 2,000,000 clones, 85% to 95% of them singletons. Naive CD8 cells lacked CD45RO, underwent positive selection for CCR7 and left out terminally differentiated effector memory CD45RA+ cells. The sequencing sample was made of naive CD8+ T cells sorted from blood. These receptors originate from a young man in good health.

This clone was detected only once. The gene calls are TRBV5-8 and TRBJ1-6, with D possibly matching TRBD1 (6 bases). Looked up from germline, CDR1 is SGHTS and CDR2 is YDEGEE. The V end lost 0 bases, the J end lost 10 bases, and 14 bases lay between the germline ends. The CDR3 contains 15 residues. CDR3 nucleotides: TGTGCCAGCAGCTTGGAGGGAGGGGGGGGATCACCCCTCCACTTT. Translating gives CASSLEGGGGSPLHF.

This clone was seen once. The J gene is TRBJ1-2, the V gene TRBV10-3, with D hard to call. This CDR3 has 13 amino acids. V dropped 3 bases and J dropped 4 bases, with 9 bases sitting between them. CDR1 is ENHRY and CDR2 is SYGVKD in the germline V gene. The CDR3 region is CAISDILTYGYTF. For the CDR3, the DNA is TGTGCCATCAGTGATATCCTTACCTATGGCTACACCTTC.

The V gene is TRBV28, the J gene TRBJ2-7; 7 nucleotides agree with TRBD1. CDR1 MDHEN and CDR2 SYDVKM come from the germline V gene. The CDR3 consists of 16 residues. J was trimmed by 4 bases and V by 6 bases; bases with no gene match: 15. The CDR3 reads CASSTIDGTDYYEQYF. CDR3 bases: TGTGCCAGCAGCACCATTGATGGGACAGATTATTACGAGCAGTACTTC.

The V and J genes are TRBV5-1 and TRBJ2-7; TRBD1 is a possible D gene (5 bases). The germline V gene has CDR1 SGHRS and CDR2 YFSETQ. Between the trimmed V and J ends, which lost 3 bases and 4 bases, there was a span of 20 bases. The CDR3 totals 16 residues. CDR3 coding DNA: TGCGCCAGCAGCTCTGCCAGGGAAGCTATGTGGTACGAGCAGTACTTC. Translated: CASSSAREAMWYEQYF.

About this clone: This sample also contains other DNA sequences that code for the same CDR3. The gene calls are TRBV27 and TRBJ2-1, with D possibly matching TRBD1 (5 bases). CDR3 length equals 14 residues. V was cut by 0 bases and J by 4 bases, with 7 bases left in between. The germline V gene encodes CDR1 MNHEY and CDR2 SMNVEV (reference sequence). DNA of the CDR3: TGTGCCAGCAGTTTATCAGGGGCTTACAATGAGCAGTTCTTC. Translation: CASSLSGAYNEQFF.

V is TRBV19 and J is TRBJ1-5; D gene unclear. The CDR3 consists of 15 residues. Germline CDR1 LNHDA, CDR2 SQIVND (reference sequence). The V and J ends lost 3 bases and 2 bases respectively, with 11 bases between them. In DNA, the CDR3 is TGTGCCAGTAGTATCAGTTCCGGGGGCAATCAGCCCCAGCATTTT. Amino acids: CASSISSGGNQPQHF.

This clone came up once. This chain connects TRBV7-2 to TRBJ1-5; the D gene is possibly TRBD1 (5 bases). Germline CDR1 is SGHTA and CDR2 is FQGNSA. This CDR3 is 16 amino acids long. Trimming shortened V by 5 bases and J by 2 bases, and 16 bases separated the two germline ends. CDR3 sequence: CASSGHPWGRNQPQHF. For the CDR3, the DNA is TGTGCCAGCAGCGGACACCCGTGGGGACGCAATCAGCCCCAGCATTTT.

The V call is TRBV27, the J call TRBJ1-2; TRBD1 matches 9 bases. Germline values: CDR1 MNHEY, CDR2 SMNVEV (reference sequence). The CDR3 is made up of 14 amino acids. The V segment lost 3 bases and the J segment 7 bases; nucleotides outside the gene matches: 6. CDR3 region: CASSFGTGRGGYTF. For the CDR3, the DNA is TGTGCCAGCAGTTTTGGGACAGGGAGGGGTGGCTACACCTTC.

J is TRBJ2-7 and V is TRBV2; D assignment may be TRBD1 or TRBD2 (5 bases each). The CDR3 totals 15 residues. V gave up 1 base and J gave up 4 bases, with 14 bases separating them. Germline CDR1 and CDR2: SNHLY and FYNNEI. The CDR3 loop is CASSEGHPGTYEQYF. In nucleotides, the CDR3 is TGTGCCAGCAGTGAAGGGCACCCTGGGACGTACGAGCAGTACTTC. Together with reference TRBV2 and TRBJ2-7, the CDR3 gives the full variable domain: EPEVTQTPSHQVTQMGQEVILRCVPISNHLYFYWYRQILGQKVEFLVSFYNNEISEKSEIFDDQFSVERPDGSNFTLKIRSTKLEDSAMYFCASSEGHPGTYEQYFGPGTRLTVT.

This clone appeared once. V is TRBV7-8 and J is TRBJ2-7; TRBD2 matches at 11 bases. CDR1 and CDR2 from the germline V gene are SGHVS and FQNEAQ. The CDR3 has 15 residues. J gave up 4 bases and V 5 bases, and 7 bases lay outside the gene matches. The CDR3 loop reads CASSMRSSGGYEQYF. CDR3 sequence (DNA): TGTGCCAGCAGCATGCGGTCTAGCGGGGGGTACGAGCAGTACTTC. The whole variable domain, filled in from reference TRBV7-8 and TRBJ2-7, reads GAGVSQSPRYKVAKRGQDVALRCDPISGHVSLFWYQQALGQGPEFLTYFQNEAQLDKSGLPSDRFFAERPEGSVSTLKIQRTQQEDSAVYLCASSMRSSGGYEQYFGPGTRLTVT.

The V and J genes are TRBV7-9 and TRBJ2-1; D remains unclear. V lost 6 bases and J lost 5, with 11 bases in between. Germline loops: CDR1 SEHNR, CDR2 FQNEAQ (reference sequence). The CDR3 is 13 residues long. CDR3: CASSHRADNEQFF. In DNA, the CDR3 is TGTGCCAGCAGTCACCGGGCGGACAATGAGCAGTTCTTC.

This clone is a singleton in its sample. The chain links TRBV5-1 to TRBJ2-1, with D tentatively TRBD1 or TRBD2 (7 bases each). Germline loops: CDR1 SGHRS, CDR2 YFSETQ. V lost 0 bases to trimming and J lost 7 bases, with 17 bases between them. The CDR3 covers 16 residues. CDR3 sequence reads: CASSLARGEGRNEQFF. The CDR3 nucleotides are TGCGCCAGCAGCTTGGCCAGGGGGGAGGGCCGAAATGAGCAGTTCTTC.

The gene calls are TRBV6-5 and TRBJ2-5; unclear D gene. The V end lost 8 bases, the J end lost 5 bases, and 9 bases lay between the germline ends. This CDR3 spans 11 amino acids. Germline CDR1 is MNHEY and CDR2 is SVGAGI. The CDR3 bases are TGTGCCAGCGGCCCAGCGGAGACCCAGTACTTC. It specifies CASGPAETQYF.

The chain has TRBV6-1 and TRBJ1-5; D unclear. Trimming shortened V by 11 bases and J by 7 bases, and 21 bases separated the two germline ends. This CDR3 has 14 amino acids. Germline V CDR1 and CDR2: MNHNS, SASEGT. The CDR3 coding sequence is TGTGCCGCGGGGAGTATGGGTCTGGGACAGCCCCAGCATTTT. Translation: CAAGSMGLGQPQHF.

CDR3 in DNA: TGCGCCAGCAGCTTGGGCGGGGTAAGCACAGATACGCAGTATTTT. The encoded protein is CASSLGGVSTDTQYF. The chain couples TRBV5-1 to TRBJ2-3, with D perhaps TRBD2 (6 bases). Germline V gene data show CDR1 as SGHRS and CDR2 as YFSETQ. V was clipped by 0 bases and J by 0 bases, with 8 bases between them. The CDR3 extends over 15 amino acids.

This chain connects TRBV5-4 to TRBJ1-6, with D tentatively TRBD1 (6 bases). The CDR3 has 14 residues. Germline CDR1 reads SGHNT; CDR2 reads YYREEE (reference sequence). Trimming left V 2 bases short and J 8 bases short, with 11 bases between. This CDR3 reads CASSFLAGDSPLHF. CDR3 coding DNA: TGTGCCAGCAGCTTTTTGGCAGGGGATTCACCCCTCCACTTT.

V is TRBV6-5 and J is TRBJ2-7, with a tentative D call TRBD1 (5 bases). This CDR3 is 16 amino acids long. Germline loops: CDR1 MNHEY, CDR2 SVGAGI. V lost 0 bases, J lost 5 bases, and 17 bases lay in between. This CDR3 reads CASSYSQGVGFHEQYF. The DNA for the CDR3 is TGTGCCAGCAGTTACTCGCAGGGCGTAGGATTCCACGAGCAGTACTTC.

This rearrangement joins TRBV2 to TRBJ1-1; D ambiguous. Germline loops: CDR1 SNHLY, CDR2 FYNNEI. Trimming took off 6 bases at V and 8 bases at J, with 7 bases between the two ends. CDR3 size: 10 residues. The CDR3 reads CASRNMEAFF. The CDR3 bases are TGTGCCAGCAGGAACATGGAAGCTTTCTTT.

The CDR3 coding sequence is TGCGCCAGCAGCTTGGACAGGGTTTTTGAGGATGAGCAGTTCTTC. Protein sequence: CASSLDRVFEDEQFF. This chain uses TRBV5-1 with TRBJ2-1; a possible D gene is TRBD1 (6 bases). The CDR3 is made up of 15 amino acids. CDR1 and CDR2 (germline): SGHRS, YFSETQ. V lost 0 bases, J lost 8 bases, and 15 bases lay in between.

This clone has a single count. This CDR3 is also generated by other DNA sequences in the sample. The rearrangement links TRBV7-9 to TRBJ2-7; TRBD1 aligns across 10 bases. After removal of 4 bases from V and 6 bases from J, the junction contained 6 bases not matched to a gene. From germline, CDR1 is SEHNR and CDR2 FQNEAQ (reference sequence). The CDR3 covers 14 residues. This CDR3 reads CASSSGQGLGEQYF. The CDR3 DNA reads as TGTGCCAGCAGCTCGGGACAGGGGCTGGGCGAGCAGTACTTC.

V and J are TRBV19 and TRBJ2-7; D possibly corresponds to TRBD1 (5 bases). Trimming stripped 5 bases from V and 3 bases from J, with 11 bases between. CDR1 is LNHDA and CDR2 is SQIVND in the germline V gene (reference sequence). CDR3 size: 13 residues. The CDR3 DNA reads as TGTGCCAGTAGTCCCCTTGACAGCTACGAGCAGTACTTC. This translates into CASSPLDSYEQYF. The full variable domain, its missing parts supplied by reference TRBV19 and TRBJ2-7, is DGGITQSPKYLFRKEGQNVTLSCEQNLNHDAMYWYRQDPGQGLRLIYYSQIVNDFQKGDIAEGYSVSREKKESFPLTVTSAQKNPTAFYLCASSPLDSYEQYFGPGTRLTVT.

CDR3 loop: CASSASTGQLVETQYF. CDR3 bases: TGTGCCAGCAGTGCCTCAACGGGACAGCTAGTTGAGACCCAGTACTTC. This chain uses TRBV27 with TRBJ2-5; TRBD1 aligns across 7 bases. The CDR3 is 16 residues long. Trimming took 5 bases from V and 5 from J; bases not matched to a gene: 14. In germline, CDR1 is MNHEY, CDR2 SMNVEV (reference sequence).

This clone has a single count. The chain employs TRBV9 and TRBJ2-7; 8 positions agree with TRBD1. Germline V gives CDR1 SGDLS, CDR2 YYNGEE. V dropped 4 bases and J dropped 1; count of bases not matched to a gene: 7. This CDR3 has 15 amino acids. CDR3 in DNA: TGTGCCAGCAGCCCAGCAGGGACAGGATCCTACGAGCAGTACTTC. This gives the protein CASSPAGTGSYEQYF.

The chain is built from TRBV13 and TRBJ2-7; 7 positions agree with TRBD1. Germline values: CDR1 PRHDT, CDR2 FYEKMQ (reference sequence). The junction had 7 bases not matched to a gene; V was cut back by 5 bases and J by 3 bases. This CDR3 region has 14 residues. The CDR3 sequence is CASSIGTVVYEQYF. The CDR3, as DNA: TGTGCCAGCAGCATCGGGACAGTGGTCTACGAGCAGTACTTC.

The chain employs TRBV10-2 and TRBJ1-2, with D possibly being TRBD1 (6 bases). CDR1 is WSHSY and CDR2 is SAAADI in the germline V gene. Trimming took off 4 bases at V and 6 bases at J, with 12 bases between the two ends. CDR3 length equals 13 residues. In DNA, the CDR3 is TGCGCCAGCAGTGGTTGGGGGCAGGATGGCTACACCTTC. Protein: CASSGWGQDGYTF.

The chain combines TRBV10-3 with TRBJ1-1; D gene ambiguous. V lost 6 bases and J 3 bases, leaving 8 bases between the germline ends. Germline V gives CDR1 ENHRY, CDR2 SYGVKD. CDR3 length: 12 residues. CDR3 bases: TGTGCCATCAGGGATGGCGACACTGAAGCTTTCTTT. This gives the protein CAIRDGDTEAFF.

This chain connects TRBV28 to TRBJ1-5, with D unresolved. V lost 6 bases, J lost 0 bases, and 9 bases lay in between. Germline loops: CDR1 MDHEN, CDR2 SYDVKM. The CDR3 is 14 residues long. The CDR3 bases are TGTGCCAGCAGACCCCAGGATAGCAATCAGCCCCAGCATTTT. This codes for CASRPQDSNQPQHF.

The sample holds one count of this clone. This CDR3 is also generated by other DNA sequences in the sample. The rearrangement links TRBV11-2 to TRBJ2-7; the D is unclear. The length of the CDR3 is 13 residues. The V end lost 3 bases, the J end lost 1 base, and 7 bases lay between the germline ends. Looked up from germline, CDR1 is SGHAT and CDR2 is FQNNGV. DNA for the CDR3: TGTGCCAGCAGCTTTTCCCCATCCTACGAGCAGTACTTC. This sequence encodes CASSFSPSYEQYF.